This T cell receptor beta chain was profiled in a study of blood T cell repertoires in COVID-19. TCRdb keeps only in-frame clones here, not all; method: immunoSEQ multiplex PCR. The data show approximately 270,000 clones, approximately 90% seen once. V was cut by 0 bases and J by 4 bases, with 10 bases left in between. The germline gives CDR1 SGHRS, CDR2 YFSETQ. The CDR3 is 14 residues long. This clone was recorded only once. J is TRBJ1-1 and V is TRBV5-1; a possible D gene is TRBD1 (5 bases). This clonotype originated in a man between 40 and 49 years old who had been exposed to COVID-19. Sequencing input: PBMCs or T cells enriched from blood (not recorded which). The DNA of the CDR3 is TGCGCCAGCAGCTTGGCTCAGGGCGGCACTGAAGCTTTCTTT. This encodes CASSLAQGGTEAFF.